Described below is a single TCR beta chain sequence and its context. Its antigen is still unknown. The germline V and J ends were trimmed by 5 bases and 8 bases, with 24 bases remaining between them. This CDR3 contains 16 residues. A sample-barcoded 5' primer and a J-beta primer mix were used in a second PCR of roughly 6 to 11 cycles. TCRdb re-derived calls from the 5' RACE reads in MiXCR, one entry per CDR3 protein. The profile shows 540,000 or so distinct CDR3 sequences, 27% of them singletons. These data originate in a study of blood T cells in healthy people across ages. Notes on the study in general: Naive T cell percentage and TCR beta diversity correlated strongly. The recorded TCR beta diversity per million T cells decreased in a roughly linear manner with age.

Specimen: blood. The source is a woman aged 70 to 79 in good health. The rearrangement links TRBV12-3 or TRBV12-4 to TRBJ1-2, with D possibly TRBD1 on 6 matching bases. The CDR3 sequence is CASSLLPQGSIGGYTF. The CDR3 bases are TGTGCCAGCAGTCTTCTACCACAGGGCTCGATAGGGGGCTACACCTTC.